This T cell receptor beta chain originates from a study of blood T cell repertoires in COVID-19. The germline CDR1 and CDR2 sequences are KGHDR and SFDVKD. The CDR3 extends over 14 amino acids. V lost 10 bases to trimming and J lost 4 bases; unmatched junction nucleotides: 10. The study drew participants aged about 18 to 89 years from 24 US areas. Participants reported their clinical history, and cohort assignment relied on those reports. This clone was counted only a few times. In the authors' methods: Reference gene primer amplification gave nucleated cell count estimates. Libraries were prepared by immunoSEQ multiplex PCR; TCRdb keeps only in-frame clonotypes and omits some of them. V, J and clone size are taken as reported in that table, and D and trimming were inferred from the DNA itself. Of 260,000 or so clones listed, about 87% were seen once; the top ten hold 0.95% to 1.5%.

This chain links TRBV24-1 with TRBJ1-1, with TRBD1 matching over 8 bases. The source is a woman aged 40 to 50 with acute COVID-19. Specimen: PBMCs or T cells enriched from blood (not recorded which). Here the CDR3 DNA reads TGTGCCACTCAACCCGGACAGGGCGGCACTGAAGCTTTCTTT. This encodes CATQPGQGGTEAFF.